This TCR beta chain was documented in a study of graft-versus-host responses after intestinal transplantation. About the study: Transplant recipients had multivisceral, liver-intestinal, or isolated intestinal grafts. The whole recipient group had anti-thymocyte globulin induction followed by tacrolimus and steroids for roughly three years.

In the case of this clone: What it binds is not known.

General study points: Recipient bone marrow held GvH clones, some seen earlier in ileum or blood. Allografts of patients with graft-donor T cell macrochimerism showed high graft-versus-host to host-versus-graft clone ratios.

Generated by immunoSEQ multiplex PCR, the TCRdb table keeps only in-frame clones and is missing some. The profile shows 60,000 to 90,000 clones, around 90% of them singletons. Per the germline V gene, CDR1 is SNHLY and CDR2 is FYNNEI. This CDR3 comprises 14 residues. V was trimmed by 6 bases and J by 9 bases, leaving 18 bases between them. The gene calls are TRBV2 and TRBJ2-1, with a weak D call TRBD2 (6 bases). The TCR sequence derives from a human donor who received an intestinal transplant. Sequencing was performed on unstimulated CD8+ T cells sorted from spleen or lymph node cells, taken before intestinal transplant. CDR3 in DNA: TGTGCCAGCAGCCCGACCCCTAGCGACAGTGAGCAGTTCTTC. Translation gives CASSPTPSDSEQFF.